This T cell receptor beta chain was profiled in a study of cytotoxic CD8 clonotypes in ibrutinib-treated CLL. Across the study: Responses: roughly 25 partial, 2 complete; after median around 70 months, approximately 14 stayed remitted, roughly 12 progressed. Notes on the study in general: At progression, clonality fell back toward baseline after rising at ibrutinib response. At baseline, clonality was higher than in age-matched healthy donors and correlated with CD8+ counts.

Sequencing was performed with immunoSEQ multiplex PCR; in TCRdb, only in-frame clones are kept and a portion is missing. The sample lists tens of thousands of clones; less than 85% were seen once. The CDR3 loop spans 15 amino acids. Per the germline V gene, CDR1 is SNHLY and CDR2 is FYNNEI. Losses at the gene ends were 5 bases for V and 6 bases for J; bases not matched to a gene: 9. TCR beta libraries used about 1.9 micrograms of genomic DNA from cryopreserved PBMCs. This clone showed up just once. Its antigen is currently unknown. The specimen comprised PBMCs, sampled after 24 months of ibrutinib treatment. This TCR was recovered from a human donor with chronic lymphocytic leukemia. The chain is built from TRBV2 and TRBJ2-5; 10 nucleotides match TRBD2. The CDR3 here is CASSNRGAGGKTQYF. CDR3 in DNA: TGTGCCAGCAGTAACCGCGGAGCGGGAGGGAAGACCCAGTACTTC.